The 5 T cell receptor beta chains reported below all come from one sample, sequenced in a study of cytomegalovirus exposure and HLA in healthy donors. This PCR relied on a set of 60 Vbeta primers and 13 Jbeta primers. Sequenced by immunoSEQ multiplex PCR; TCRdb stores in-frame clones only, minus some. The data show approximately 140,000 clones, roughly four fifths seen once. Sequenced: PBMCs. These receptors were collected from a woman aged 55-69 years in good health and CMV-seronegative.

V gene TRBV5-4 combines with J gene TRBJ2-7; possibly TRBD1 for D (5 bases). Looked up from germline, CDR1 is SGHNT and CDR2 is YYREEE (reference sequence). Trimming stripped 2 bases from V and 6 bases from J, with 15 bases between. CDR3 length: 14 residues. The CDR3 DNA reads TGTGCCAGCAGCTTTGGGGCCCGAGAGGTCGAGCAGTACTTC. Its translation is CASSFGAREVEQYF.

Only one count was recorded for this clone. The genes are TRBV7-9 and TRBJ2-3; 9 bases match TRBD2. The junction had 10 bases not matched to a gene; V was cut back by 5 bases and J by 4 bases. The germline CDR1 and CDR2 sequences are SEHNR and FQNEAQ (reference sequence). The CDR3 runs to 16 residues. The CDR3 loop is CASSPGIAGGADTQYF. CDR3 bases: TGTGCCAGCAGCCCAGGGATCGCGGGAGGGGCAGATACGCAGTATTTT.

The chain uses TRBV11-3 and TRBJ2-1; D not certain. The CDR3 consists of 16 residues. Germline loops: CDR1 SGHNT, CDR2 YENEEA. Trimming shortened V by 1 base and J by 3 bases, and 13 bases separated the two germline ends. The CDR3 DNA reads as TGTGCCAGCAGCTTAGGTCCCTTGGCGGTCTACAATGAGCAGTTCTTC. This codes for CASSLGPLAVYNEQFF.

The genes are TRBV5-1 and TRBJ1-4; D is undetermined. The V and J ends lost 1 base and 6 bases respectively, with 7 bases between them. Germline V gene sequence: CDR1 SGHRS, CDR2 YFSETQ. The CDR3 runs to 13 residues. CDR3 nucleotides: TGCGCCAGCAGCTTGTCCGGTCATGAAAAACTGTTTTTT. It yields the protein CASSLSGHEKLFF.

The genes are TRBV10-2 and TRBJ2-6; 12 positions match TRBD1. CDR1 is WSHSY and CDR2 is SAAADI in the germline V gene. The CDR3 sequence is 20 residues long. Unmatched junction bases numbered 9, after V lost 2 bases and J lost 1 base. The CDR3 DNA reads TGCGCCAGCAGTGAGCGGGGGGACAGGGGGCGGGAGTCTGGGGCCAACGTCCTGACTTTC. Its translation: CASSERGDRGRESGANVLTF.